This TCR beta chain was documented in a study of beta chain features in type 1 diabetes. Study-wide context: No age, gender or cell yield differences were seen between patients and healthy donors.

This clone was seen a few times. Sequenced material consisted of expressed TCRB transcripts (all of the isolated RNA was reverse transcribed). Only in-frame clones appear in the TCRdb table, and some are missing; sequencing was by immunoSEQ multiplex PCR. The sample shows under 300,000 clones, 8% of them seen only once. Germline V lookup: CDR1 SGHTA, CDR2 FQGNSA. This CDR3 contains 16 residues. V lost 0 bases to trimming and J lost 0 bases, with 9 bases between them. The sample taken for sequencing was central memory CD4+ T cells from blood. This clonotype was sampled from a young woman in good health. The chain uses TRBV7-2 and TRBJ2-1, with unresolved D. The CDR3 coding sequence is TGTGCCAGCAGCTTAGCGGCGGCGAGCTCCTACAATGAGCAGTTCTTC. Protein: CASSLAAASSYNEQFF.